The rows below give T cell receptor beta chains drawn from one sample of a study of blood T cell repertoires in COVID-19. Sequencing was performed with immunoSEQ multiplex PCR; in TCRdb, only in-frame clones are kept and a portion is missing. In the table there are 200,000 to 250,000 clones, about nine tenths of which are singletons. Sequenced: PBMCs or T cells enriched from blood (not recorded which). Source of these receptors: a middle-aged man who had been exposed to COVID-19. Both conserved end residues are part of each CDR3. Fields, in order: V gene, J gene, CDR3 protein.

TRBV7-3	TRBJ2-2	CASSFSGTGELFF
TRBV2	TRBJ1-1	CASSVEQPEAFF
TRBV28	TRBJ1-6	CASSSPHDNSPLHF
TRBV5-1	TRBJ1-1	CASQKLTGTEAFF
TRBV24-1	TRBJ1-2	CATSGPPEGYTF
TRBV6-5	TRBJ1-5	CASTGQGNQPQHF
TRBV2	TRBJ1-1	CASSPRDRSNTEAFF
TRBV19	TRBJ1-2	CASGTTGSYVGYTF
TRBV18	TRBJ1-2	CASSRGRGEGYTF
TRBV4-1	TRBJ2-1	CASSRQAYPRDSNEQFF
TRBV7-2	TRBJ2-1	CASTISGGAYGEQFF
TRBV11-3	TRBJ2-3	CASSASGITDTQYF
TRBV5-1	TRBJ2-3	CASSPRFTDTQYF
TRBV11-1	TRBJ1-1	CASSRSGGVRTEAFF
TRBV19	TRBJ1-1	CASDSISGTEAFF
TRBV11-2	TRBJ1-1	CASSETDHTEAFF
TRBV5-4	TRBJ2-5	CASSLGSASGGGKTQYF
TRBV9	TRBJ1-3	CASSVVGSSGNTIYF
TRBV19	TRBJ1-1	CASKSWAANTEAFF
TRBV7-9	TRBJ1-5	CASSPAGGQPQHF
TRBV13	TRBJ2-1	CASSPPGLGLNEQFF
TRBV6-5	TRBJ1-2	CASSYADRTNYGYTF
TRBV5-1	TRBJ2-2	CASSYPGLAGGPNTGELFF
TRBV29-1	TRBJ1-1	CSVEGIQGAWTEAFF
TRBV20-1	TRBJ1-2	CSATENYGYTF
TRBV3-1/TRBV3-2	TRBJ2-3	CASSRFFLAGDNEDTQYF
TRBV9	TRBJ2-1	CASSVGAVQFF
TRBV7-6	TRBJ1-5	CASSVTGEGQPQHF
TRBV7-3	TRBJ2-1	CASSRSTTSYNEQFF
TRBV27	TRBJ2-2	CASSFTAGDVTGELFF
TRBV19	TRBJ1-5	CASRGQGFQPQHF
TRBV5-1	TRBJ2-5	CASSLSTARRETQYF
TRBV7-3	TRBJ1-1	CASSQEVNTEAFF
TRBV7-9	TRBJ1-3	CASSPRNSGNTIYF
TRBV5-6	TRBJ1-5	CASSFSAGGYQPQHF